Listed below are T cell receptor beta chains from one sample, sequenced in a study of T cells after yellow fever vaccination. TCRdb called the 5' RACE reads again in MiXCR, with one record for every CDR3 protein. Found here are some 390,000 distinct CDR3 sequences, 15% to 20% of them singletons; the top ten hold over 15%. Sample: PBMCs, taken before the yellow fever booster vaccination. All receptors come from a man younger than 30 who received the YFV17D yellow fever vaccine. Each CDR3 is given with its conserved first and last residue. Each record gives: J gene, V gene, clone size, CDR3 length, D gene, CDR3 protein, CDR3 DNA. The D gene is left open where the match is weak. Expanded clones are given a class, and other clones once, few, many or no size at all.

TRBJ2-5,TRBV5-1,many,13,NA,CASSLTNQETQYF,TGCGCCAGCAGCCTGACAAACCAAGAGACCCAGTACTTC
TRBJ2-1,TRBV6-5,NA,18,TRBD2,CASRTGTSGWSSYNEQFF,TGTGCCAGCAGGACCGGGACTAGCGGGTGGAGCTCCTACAATGAGCAGTTCTTC
TRBJ2-5,TRBV11-1,many,14,TRBD2,CASIESSSGETQYF,TGTGCCAGCATCGAATCTTCTAGCGGAGAGACCCAGTACTTC
TRBJ2-7,TRBV4-3,few,17,NA,CASSQEGAARRGAEQYF,TGCGCCAGCAGCCAAGAGGGGGCCGCCCGGAGGGGGGCCGAGCAGTACTTC
TRBJ2-1,TRBV6-5,few,15,TRBD2,CASSNRLAGGHEQFF,TGTGCCAGCAGTAACCGACTAGCGGGGGGTCATGAGCAGTTCTTC
TRBJ1-1,TRBV20-1,few,13,NA,CSARDLLGAEAFF,TGCAGTGCTAGAGACCTACTCGGAGCTGAAGCTTTCTTT
TRBJ2-1,TRBV6-5,NA,15,TRBD2,CASSAGTSGLNEQFF,TGTGCCAGCAGTGCCGGGACTAGCGGGCTCAATGAGCAGTTCTTC
TRBJ1-3,TRBV4-3,many,17,TRBD1,CASSQGPGGSSGNTIYF,TGCGCCAGCAGCCAAGGTCCAGGGGGGTCCTCTGGAAACACCATATATTTT
TRBJ2-3,TRBV27,NA,14,TRBD1,CASRRDRLGSAQYF,TGTGCCAGCAGAAGGGACAGATTGGGGTCGGCGCAGTATTTT
TRBJ2-2,TRBV5-1,few,14,TRBD1,CASSPYTGAGELFF,TGCGCCAGCAGCCCGTACACAGGGGCCGGGGAGCTGTTTTTT
TRBJ2-5,TRBV7-8,few,15,NA,CASSLGGAPLETQYF,TGTGCCAGCAGCTTAGGGGGGGCTCCTCTGGAGACCCAGTACTTC
TRBJ1-1,TRBV7-2,NA,12,NA,CASSFELTEAFF,TGTGCCAGCAGCTTTGAATTAACTGAAGCTTTCTTT
TRBJ2-7,TRBV7-8,few,14,NA,CASSLAPGAYEQYF,TGTGCCAGCAGCTTAGCGCCTGGGGCCTACGAGCAGTACTTC
TRBJ1-2,TRBV7-9,few,15,TRBD1,CASSSVDRGSFGYTF,TGTGCCAGCAGCTCAGTAGACAGGGGTTCCTTTGGCTACACCTTC
TRBJ1-1,TRBV5-1,NA,15,TRBD1,CASSSVQGTGSEAFF,TGCGCCAGCAGCTCCGTACAGGGGACGGGATCTGAAGCTTTCTTT
TRBJ2-3,TRBV5-6,few,19,TRBD2,CASSPFLPELAGGRDTQYF,TGTGCCAGCAGCCCCTTCCTACCTGAACTAGCGGGGGGGCGAGATACGCAGTATTTT
TRBJ2-3,TRBV10-3,NA,15,TRBD2,CAISALGTRSDTQYF,TGTGCCATCAGTGCGCTTGGGACTAGGTCAGATACGCAGTATTTT
TRBJ1-1,TRBV7-3,few,13,NA,CASSLDLTAEAFF,TGTGCCAGCAGCTTAGATTTAACTGCTGAAGCTTTCTTT
TRBJ1-2,TRBV3-1,NA,13,NA,CASSFHSFPGYTF,TGTGCCAGCAGCTTTCACTCGTTCCCTGGCTACACCTTC
TRBJ2-1,TRBV24-1,NA,16,NA,CATSDGVGAGNNEQFF,TGTGCCACCAGTGATGGGGTGGGCGCCGGGAACAATGAGCAGTTCTTC
TRBJ2-1,TRBV29-1,NA,15,NA,CSVVPPRANYNEQFF,TGCAGCGTTGTCCCCCCCAGGGCGAACTACAATGAGCAGTTCTTC
TRBJ2-5,TRBV2,NA,15,NA,CASRIIQGRQETQYF,TGTGCCAGCAGGATAATACAGGGTCGTCAAGAGACCCAGTACTTC
TRBJ1-2,TRBV7-2,NA,15,TRBD1,CASSWGDSWTGYYTF,TGTGCCAGCAGCTGGGGAGACAGTTGGACAGGGTACTACACCTTC
TRBJ2-5,TRBV27,NA,13,NA,CASSFPNQETQYF,TGTGCCAGCAGTTTTCCTAACCAAGAGACCCAGTACTTC
TRBJ2-1,TRBV6-1,NA,14,NA,CASSGETYYNEQFF,TGTGCCAGCAGTGGGGAGACTTATTACAATGAGCAGTTCTTC
TRBJ2-4,TRBV20-1,NA,13,TRBD2,CSAGGWAKNIQYF,TGCAGTGCCGGGGGGTGGGCCAAAAACATTCAGTACTTC
TRBJ2-1,TRBV6-1,NA,17,TRBD1,CASSDPPGGTGGNEQFF,TGTGCCAGCAGTGACCCGCCGGGGGGGACAGGGGGGAATGAGCAGTTCTTC
TRBJ2-1,TRBV12-3/TRBV12-4,many,13,NA,CASSLNAYNEQFF,TGTGCCAGCAGTTTGAACGCCTACAATGAGCAGTTCTTC
TRBJ2-7,TRBV12-3/TRBV12-4,NA,13,TRBD1,CASSLRGPYEQYF,TGTGCCAGCAGTTTGAGGGGGCCCTACGAGCAGTACTTC
TRBJ2-3,TRBV5-6,NA,17,TRBD1,CASSLAGQTLSTDTQYF,TGTGCCAGCAGCTTGGCGGGACAGACCCTTAGCACAGATACGCAGTATTTT
TRBJ1-5,TRBV3-1,many,12,NA,CASSQSNQPQHF,TGTGCCAGCAGCCAAAGCAATCAGCCCCAGCATTTT
TRBJ2-5,TRBV7-9,few,16,TRBD2,CASSSTGLAVVKAQYF,TGTGCCAGCAGCTCAACGGGACTAGCGGTCGTAAAGGCCCAGTACTTC
TRBJ1-1,TRBV24-1,NA,13,NA,CATSEAGNTEAFF,TGTGCCACCAGTGAGGCGGGAAACACTGAAGCTTTCTTT
TRBJ2-7,TRBV6-6,few,14,NA,CASSYRTETYEQYF,TGTGCCAGCAGTTACAGGACAGAGACCTACGAGCAGTACTTC
TRBJ2-3,TRBV20-1,NA,17,TRBD2,CSAAALAGGLSSDTQYF,TGCAGTGCCGCGGCACTAGCGGGGGGGCTAAGTTCAGATACGCAGTATTTT
TRBJ2-7,TRBV7-2,many,14,NA,CASSSFTGRNEQYF,TGTGCCAGCAGCTCATTCACAGGGAGGAACGAGCAGTACTTC
TRBJ2-2,TRBV2,few,14,NA,CASTVSRNTGELFF,TGTGCCAGCACCGTGAGTAGGAACACCGGGGAGCTGTTTTTT
TRBJ1-2,TRBV6-2/TRBV6-3,few,14,TRBD1,CASSYRDRPESYTF,TGTGCCAGCAGTTACCGGGACAGGCCTGAGAGCTACACCTTC
TRBJ1-5,TRBV24-1,NA,14,NA,CATSDGREYKPQHF,TGTGCCACCAGTGATGGGAGGGAATATAAGCCCCAGCATTTT
TRBJ2-3,TRBV6-2/TRBV6-3,few,12,NA,CASSHRAGTQYF,TGTGCCAGCAGTCATCGCGCGGGTACGCAGTATTTT
TRBJ1-2,TRBV6-2/TRBV6-3,NA,14,NA,CASSYSTVGDGYTF,TGTGCCAGCAGTTACTCGACAGTCGGGGATGGCTACACCTTC
TRBJ1-6,TRBV6-5,few,13,NA,CASSYAGNSPLHF,TGTGCCAGCAGTTACGCCGGGAATTCACCCCTCCACTTT
TRBJ1-1,TRBV9,NA,14,NA,CASSVEALDTEAFF,TGTGCCAGCAGCGTAGAGGCCTTGGACACTGAAGCTTTCTTT
TRBJ1-4,TRBV4-3,NA,16,NA,CASSQDRALFNEKLFF,TGCGCCAGCAGCCAAGATCGAGCCCTTTTTAACGAAAAACTGTTTTTT
TRBJ2-5,TRBV27,many,13,TRBD1,CASSLTGLETQYF,TGTGCCAGCAGTCTGACAGGGTTGGAGACCCAGTACTTC
TRBJ1-3,TRBV20-1,once,13,TRBD1,CSAQGAGGNTIYF,TGCAGTGCTCAGGGGGCAGGTGGAAACACCATATATTTT
TRBJ2-2,TRBV7-2,NA,16,NA,CASSLGGLELSGELFF,TGTGCCAGCAGCTTAGGAGGGTTAGAGTTGTCCGGGGAGCTGTTTTTT
TRBJ2-4,TRBV4-1,few,17,TRBD1,CASSQTGDSGPKNIQYF,TGCGCCAGCAGCCAGACAGGGGACTCCGGGCCCAAAAACATTCAGTACTTC
TRBJ2-1,TRBV4-1,few,14,NA,CASSQVAGINEQFF,TGCGCCAGCAGCCAAGTGGCAGGGATCAATGAGCAGTTCTTC
TRBJ1-6,TRBV6-6,NA,12,NA,CASREYNSPLHF,TGTGCCAGCCGCGAGTATAATTCACCCCTCCACTTT
TRBJ2-1,TRBV7-9,NA,14,TRBD2,CAISRAGVYNEQFF,TGTGCCATCAGCAGGGCGGGGGTTTACAATGAGCAGTTCTTC
TRBJ1-4,TRBV5-5,NA,16,NA,CASSPRSTATNEKLFF,TGTGCCAGCAGCCCGAGGTCCACAGCAACTAATGAAAAACTGTTTTTT
TRBJ2-3,TRBV5-1,NA,13,NA,CASSSEAIDTQYF,TGCGCCAGCAGCTCGGAGGCCATAGATACGCAGTATTTT
TRBJ2-1,TRBV4-2,few,15,TRBD1,CASSHPGQGADEQFF,TGTGCCAGCAGCCATCCGGGACAGGGGGCAGATGAGCAGTTCTTC
TRBJ2-7,TRBV5-1,NA,16,TRBD1,CASSPDSTGIRYEQYF,TGCGCCAGCAGCCCGGACTCGACAGGGATTCGGTACGAGCAGTACTTC